Listed below are T cell receptor beta chains from one sample, sequenced in a study of blood T cell repertoires in COVID-19. Profiling relied on immunoSEQ multiplex PCR, and the TCRdb table lists in-frame clones only, not all of them. The table records roughly 120,000 clones, nearly 90% of them present only once. Input material: peripheral blood. These receptors all come from a woman aged 55-70 years with COVID-19, enrolled during active disease. The CDR3 runs from the conserved cysteine through the conserved F or W. A D gene is named only where the DNA matches it firmly. Rows give clone size only sometimes, using once, few, many, or a class for an expanded clone.

d_call: .; v_call: TRBV7-2; clone_size: .; j_call: TRBJ1-2; cdr3_aa: CASSQARSYGYTF; cdr3_nt: TGTGCCAGCAGCCAGGCCCGGTCCTATGGCTACACCTTC
d_call: TRBD1; v_call: TRBV5-6; clone_size: .; j_call: TRBJ1-3; cdr3_aa: CASSWGQVSGNTIYF; cdr3_nt: TGTGCCAGCAGCTGGGGACAGGTATCCGGAAACACCATATATTTT
d_call: .; v_call: TRBV10-3; clone_size: once; j_call: TRBJ2-7; cdr3_aa: CAISERGNSYEQYF; cdr3_nt: TGTGCCATCAGTGAAAGAGGGAACTCCTACGAGCAGTACTTC
d_call: TRBD2; v_call: TRBV9; clone_size: .; j_call: TRBJ2-3; cdr3_aa: CASSVALGGGGWDTQYF; cdr3_nt: TGTGCCAGCAGCGTAGCTCTCGGCGGGGGAGGGTGGGATACGCAGTATTTT
d_call: .; v_call: TRBV12-3/TRBV12-4; clone_size: .; j_call: TRBJ1-5; cdr3_aa: CASSFNEDQPQHF; cdr3_nt: TGTGCCAGCAGTTTTAACGAGGATCAGCCCCAGCATTTT
d_call: TRBD1; v_call: TRBV7-9; clone_size: few; j_call: TRBJ1-2; cdr3_aa: CASSLETGNGYTF; cdr3_nt: TGTGCCAGCAGCTTAGAGACAGGGAATGGCTACACCTTC
d_call: TRBD2; v_call: TRBV11-3; clone_size: .; j_call: TRBJ2-3; cdr3_aa: CASSYRASGVGDTQYF; cdr3_nt: TGTGCCAGCAGCTACAGAGCTAGCGGGGTGGGGGATACGCAGTATTTT
d_call: .; v_call: TRBV19; clone_size: .; j_call: TRBJ2-1; cdr3_aa: CASSIELASYNEQFF; cdr3_nt: TGTGCCAGTAGTATTGAACTCGCCTCCTACAATGAGCAGTTCTTC
d_call: .; v_call: TRBV4-3; clone_size: .; j_call: TRBJ2-1; cdr3_aa: CASSRLGGTYNEQFF; cdr3_nt: TGCGCCAGCAGCCGGTTAGGCGGTACCTACAATGAGCAGTTCTTC
d_call: TRBD1; v_call: TRBV7-8; clone_size: .; j_call: TRBJ2-2; cdr3_aa: CASSFDRGRTGELFF; cdr3_nt: TGTGCCAGCAGCTTCGACAGGGGTCGTACCGGGGAGCTGTTTTTT
d_call: TRBD1; v_call: TRBV4-1; clone_size: .; j_call: TRBJ1-4; cdr3_aa: CASSLGQALNEKLFF; cdr3_nt: TGCGCCAGCAGCCTGGGACAGGCTCTAAATGAAAAACTGTTTTTT
d_call: TRBD1; v_call: TRBV2; clone_size: .; j_call: TRBJ1-1; cdr3_aa: CASQTGGDTEAFF; cdr3_nt: TGTGCCAGCCAGACAGGGGGAGACACTGAAGCTTTCTTT
d_call: TRBD1; v_call: TRBV7-9; clone_size: once; j_call: TRBJ2-1; cdr3_aa: CASSLVGTGANEQFF; cdr3_nt: TGTGCCAGCAGCCTTGTTGGGACAGGAGCTAATGAGCAGTTCTTC
d_call: .; v_call: TRBV10-3; clone_size: .; j_call: TRBJ2-7; cdr3_aa: CAISPAAYEQYF; cdr3_nt: TGTGCCATCAGCCCCGCGGCTTACGAGCAGTACTTC
d_call: .; v_call: TRBV6-6; clone_size: .; j_call: TRBJ1-1; cdr3_aa: CASSYAELNTEAFF; cdr3_nt: TGTGCCAGCAGTTACGCGGAATTGAACACTGAAGCTTTCTTT
d_call: .; v_call: TRBV7-3; clone_size: .; j_call: TRBJ1-1; cdr3_aa: CASSSTMNTEAFF; cdr3_nt: TGTGCCAGCAGCTCCACAATGAACACTGAAGCTTTCTTT
d_call: TRBD2; v_call: TRBV4-1; clone_size: few; j_call: TRBJ2-3; cdr3_aa: CASSLSGLAGNTDTQYF; cdr3_nt: TGCGCCAGCAGCCTAAGCGGCCTAGCGGGGAACACAGATACGCAGTATTTT
d_call: .; v_call: TRBV19; clone_size: .; j_call: TRBJ1-3; cdr3_aa: CASSPSPSSGNTIYF; cdr3_nt: TGTGCCAGTAGTCCCTCACCGAGCTCTGGAAACACCATATATTTT
d_call: .; v_call: TRBV7-3; clone_size: .; j_call: TRBJ1-5; cdr3_aa: CASSLGEEPTGNQPQHF; cdr3_nt: TGTGCCAGCAGCTTAGGGGAGGAGCCTACTGGCAATCAGCCCCAGCATTTT
d_call: .; v_call: TRBV7-9; clone_size: .; j_call: TRBJ2-6; cdr3_aa: CASSPTTFSGANVLTF; cdr3_nt: TGTGCCAGCAGCCCCACTACATTCTCTGGGGCCAACGTCCTGACTTTC
d_call: TRBD2; v_call: TRBV19; clone_size: .; j_call: TRBJ2-1; cdr3_aa: CASSTGLAGAGELQFF; cdr3_nt: TGTGCCAGTAGTACGGGACTAGCGGGGGCCGGGGAGTTGCAGTTCTTC
d_call: .; v_call: TRBV19; clone_size: .; j_call: TRBJ2-1; cdr3_aa: CASSIGGGSYNEQFF; cdr3_nt: TGTGCCAGTAGTATAGGAGGGGGTTCCTACAATGAGCAGTTCTTC
d_call: .; v_call: TRBV20-1; clone_size: .; j_call: TRBJ2-1; cdr3_aa: CSARDGEQFF; cdr3_nt: TGCAGTGCTCGGGATGGCGAGCAGTTCTTC
d_call: TRBD1; v_call: TRBV2; clone_size: .; j_call: TRBJ1-2; cdr3_aa: CASSASGQGNYGYTF; cdr3_nt: TGTGCCAGCAGTGCGTCCGGACAGGGTAACTATGGCTACACCTTC
d_call: TRBD1; v_call: TRBV2; clone_size: once; j_call: TRBJ2-7; cdr3_aa: CASRDRGVEQYF; cdr3_nt: TGTGCCAGCCGGGACAGGGGAGTTGAGCAGTACTTC
d_call: TRBD1; v_call: TRBV9; clone_size: .; j_call: TRBJ1-1; cdr3_aa: CASSARTGAEAFF; cdr3_nt: TGTGCCAGCAGCGCAAGGACAGGGGCTGAAGCTTTCTTT
d_call: .; v_call: TRBV5-1; clone_size: .; j_call: TRBJ2-2; cdr3_aa: CASSFQSAGTGELFF; cdr3_nt: TGCGCCAGCAGCTTTCAAAGCGCTGGCACCGGGGAGCTGTTTTTT
d_call: TRBD1; v_call: TRBV5-1; clone_size: .; j_call: TRBJ2-2; cdr3_aa: CASNLGQGHTGELFF; cdr3_nt: TGCGCCAGCAACCTAGGACAGGGACACACCGGGGAGCTGTTTTTT
d_call: TRBD2; v_call: TRBV5-4; clone_size: .; j_call: TRBJ2-5; cdr3_aa: CASSSGLAGQETQYF; cdr3_nt: TGTGCCAGCAGCTCCGGACTAGCGGGCCAAGAGACCCAGTACTTC